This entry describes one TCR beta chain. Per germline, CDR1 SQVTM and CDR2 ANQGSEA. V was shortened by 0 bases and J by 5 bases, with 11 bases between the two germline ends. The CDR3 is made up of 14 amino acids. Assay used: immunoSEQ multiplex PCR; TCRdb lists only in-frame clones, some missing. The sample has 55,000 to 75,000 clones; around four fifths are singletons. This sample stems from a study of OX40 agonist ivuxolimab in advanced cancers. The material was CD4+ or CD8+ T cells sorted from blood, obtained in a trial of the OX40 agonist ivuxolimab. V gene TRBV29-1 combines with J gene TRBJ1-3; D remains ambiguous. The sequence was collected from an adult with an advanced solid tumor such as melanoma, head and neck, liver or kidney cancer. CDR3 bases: TGCAGCGTTGAAGATCGTGGACGGCGAAACACCATATATTTT. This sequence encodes CSVEDRGRRNTIYF.